This T cell receptor beta chain derives from a study of cytomegalovirus exposure and HLA in healthy donors. Study observations and caveats: The productive fraction for most TCR beta V segments was about 87% or about 30% in an earlier analysis.

A note on this clone: Its antigen is as yet unknown.

The CDR3 runs 16 residues. J gave up 5 bases and V 3 bases, and 12 bases lay outside the gene matches. Per the germline V gene, CDR1 is MDHEN and CDR2 is SYDVKM. It was with 60 Vbeta and 13 Jbeta primers that the PCR ran. Only in-frame clones appear in the TCRdb table, and some are missing; sequencing was by immunoSEQ multiplex PCR. The sample lists fewer than 200,000 clones; approximately 78% were seen once. The sequencing sample was made of PBMCs. The V and J genes are TRBV28 and TRBJ2-7; 8 bases map to TRBD2. This clonotype originated in a girl aged 2 to 10 in good health and CMV-seropositive. The CDR3 DNA is TGTGCCAGCAGTTTCCCCCCCTACGGGAGGGCCGACGAGCAGTACTTC. The encoded protein is CASSFPPYGRADEQYF.